The entry that follows covers one TCR beta chain sequence. The germline V gene encodes CDR1 MGHRA and CDR2 YSYEKL. The ends were cut back, 4 bases at V and 0 bases at J, with 9 bases in the middle. The CDR3 spans 14 residues. This specimen comes from a study of blood T cell repertoires in COVID-19. Study details: PBMCs, B-cell-depleted T cells, or T cells were the source of the cDNA or gDNA that made up the material.

Those enrolled in Seattle joined during active infection and were followed longitudinally afterward. Original methodology: Amplification from reference gene primers served as the basis for estimated nucleated cell counts. Profiling relied on immunoSEQ multiplex PCR, and the TCRdb table lists in-frame clones only, not all of them. V and J calls and clone size come straight from that table; D and trimming were deduced from the DNA. The data hold roughly 180,000 clones, with 70% to 85% observed a single time. The receptor was isolated from an elderly man with COVID-19, enrolled during active disease. Input material: peripheral blood. V is TRBV4-1 and J is TRBJ1-1; no clear D gene. CDR3 in DNA: TGCGCCAGCAGCCTGGCCCCAATGAACACTGAAGCTTTCTTT. Translated: CASSLAPMNTEAFF.